This T cell receptor (beta chain) comes out of a study of T cells in tuberculosis. Study information: A South African cohort included IGRA-negative adolescents, latently infected IGRA-positive adolescents and adults with active tuberculosis.

Clones were read by immunoSEQ multiplex PCR, and TCRdb kept only the in-frame ones, dropping some. The sample records about 36,000 clones, over 90% being singletons. On average around 100,000 T cells per donor were immunosequenced. With 7 bases removed from V and 5 bases from J, the gap between germline ends came to 15 bases. CDR3 length: 14 residues. Germline V gives CDR1 MNHNY, CDR2 SVGAGI (reference sequence). The sequence came from a donor between 10 and 35 years old with latent tuberculosis or without tuberculosis infection. The sequenced sample consisted of PBMCs. The genes are TRBV6-6 and TRBJ1-5; D might be TRBD1 (5 bases). CDR3 region: CASMGGGAYQPQHF. The DNA for the CDR3 is TGTGCCAGCATGGGTGGAGGGGCTTATCAGCCCCAGCATTTT.